A selection of T cell receptor beta chains follows, all from one sample in a study of blood T cell repertoires in COVID-19. The assay was immunoSEQ multiplex PCR, and TCRdb's table has in-frame clones only and misses some. The table lists 150,000 to 200,000 clones, around 86% of them singletons, with roughly 8.7% in the top ten. Source material: PBMCs or T cells enriched from blood (not recorded which). These receptors were obtained from a woman in her twenties or thirties who had recovered from COVID-19. The CDR3 runs from the conserved cysteine through the conserved F or W. Fields, in order: D gene, V gene, J gene, clone size, CDR3 protein, CDR3 DNA. A D gene is named only where the DNA matches it firmly. Rows may omit the clone size; those that give it use once, few, many or a size class.

D gene: NA
V gene: TRBV13
J gene: TRBJ2-1
clone size: NA
CDR3 protein: CASSARSGSYNEQFF
CDR3 DNA: TGTGCCAGCAGCGCCCGGAGCGGCTCCTACAATGAGCAGTTCTTC

D gene: TRBD2
V gene: TRBV9
J gene: TRBJ2-1
clone size: NA
CDR3 protein: CASSPHPGTSNEQFF
CDR3 DNA: TGTGCCAGCAGCCCACATCCCGGGACTAGCAATGAGCAGTTCTTC

D gene: TRBD2
V gene: TRBV4-1
J gene: TRBJ2-7
clone size: NA
CDR3 protein: CASSHGRTSGGYEQYF
CDR3 DNA: TGCGCCAGCAGCCATGGACGGACTAGCGGGGGCTACGAGCAGTACTTC

D gene: TRBD1
V gene: TRBV6-6
J gene: TRBJ1-6
clone size: once
CDR3 protein: CASREPGQGFSSPLHF
CDR3 DNA: TGTGCCAGCAGGGAACCGGGACAGGGGTTTAGTTCACCCCTCCACTTT

D gene: TRBD1
V gene: TRBV7-8
J gene: TRBJ2-2
clone size: NA
CDR3 protein: CASSLGTQGAGELFF
CDR3 DNA: TGTGCCAGCAGCTTAGGCACACAGGGGGCCGGGGAGCTGTTTTTT

D gene: TRBD2
V gene: TRBV24-1
J gene: TRBJ2-1
clone size: NA
CDR3 protein: CATSDSMGRSGTSLNEQFF
CDR3 DNA: TGTGCCACCAGTGATTCCATGGGCAGGTCCGGGACTAGCCTCAATGAGCAGTTCTTC

D gene: NA
V gene: TRBV24-1
J gene: TRBJ1-3
clone size: NA
CDR3 protein: CATSDPLQGPGNTIYF
CDR3 DNA: TGTGCCACCAGTGATCCGCTCCAGGGGCCTGGAAACACCATATATTTT

D gene: NA
V gene: TRBV3-1/TRBV3-2
J gene: TRBJ2-7
clone size: once
CDR3 protein: CASSQDPGSSYEQYF
CDR3 DNA: TGTGCCAGCAGCCAAGATCCAGGAAGCTCCTACGAGCAGTACTTC

D gene: TRBD2
V gene: TRBV7-9
J gene: TRBJ2-5
clone size: NA
CDR3 protein: CASSASGAQETQYF
CDR3 DNA: TGTGCCAGCAGCGCTAGCGGGGCCCAAGAGACCCAGTACTTC

D gene: TRBD2
V gene: TRBV28
J gene: TRBJ2-1
clone size: once
CDR3 protein: CASSLGSGRNEQFF
CDR3 DNA: TGTGCCAGCAGTTTAGGTAGCGGGAGAAATGAGCAGTTCTTC

D gene: TRBD2
V gene: TRBV7-2
J gene: TRBJ2-5
clone size: NA
CDR3 protein: CASSLTSGGATGETQYF
CDR3 DNA: TGTGCCAGCAGCTTAACTAGCGGGGGGGCCACGGGAGAGACCCAGTACTTC

D gene: TRBD1
V gene: TRBV4-1
J gene: TRBJ2-4
clone size: NA
CDR3 protein: CASSLTRQGAENIQYF
CDR3 DNA: TGCGCCAGCAGCCTAACGAGACAGGGGGCTGAAAACATTCAGTACTTC

D gene: TRBD1
V gene: TRBV5-5
J gene: TRBJ1-2
clone size: NA
CDR3 protein: CASSLETGLYGYTF
CDR3 DNA: TGTGCCAGCAGCTTGGAGACAGGGCTTTATGGCTACACCTTC

D gene: NA
V gene: TRBV6-4
J gene: TRBJ1-5
clone size: NA
CDR3 protein: CASSAEMNSNQPQHF
CDR3 DNA: TGTGCCAGCAGTGCTGAGATGAATAGCAATCAGCCCCAGCATTTT

D gene: NA
V gene: TRBV6-5
J gene: TRBJ1-2
clone size: NA
CDR3 protein: CASTWGTGLGNGYTF
CDR3 DNA: TGTGCCAGCACCTGGGGTACAGGCCTAGGCAATGGCTACACCTTC

D gene: TRBD2
V gene: TRBV15
J gene: TRBJ2-1
clone size: NA
CDR3 protein: CATSYGLAGFYNEQFF
CDR3 DNA: TGTGCCACCAGCTACGGACTAGCGGGATTTTACAATGAGCAGTTCTTC

D gene: TRBD2
V gene: TRBV5-4
J gene: TRBJ2-1
clone size: once
CDR3 protein: CASSSPGLDFNEQFF
CDR3 DNA: TGTGCCAGCAGCTCCCCGGGACTAGACTTCAATGAGCAGTTCTTC

D gene: NA
V gene: TRBV2
J gene: TRBJ1-1
clone size: NA
CDR3 protein: CASTAQGGLNTEAFF
CDR3 DNA: TGTGCCAGCACCGCCCAGGGAGGGCTGAACACTGAAGCTTTCTTT

D gene: TRBD1
V gene: TRBV28
J gene: TRBJ1-2
clone size: NA
CDR3 protein: CASRNNRGQGYGYTF
CDR3 DNA: TGTGCCAGCAGAAACAACAGGGGGCAAGGCTATGGCTACACCTTC

D gene: NA
V gene: TRBV3-1/TRBV3-2
J gene: TRBJ1-2
clone size: NA
CDR3 protein: CASSPTTGPANYGYTF
CDR3 DNA: TGTGCCAGCAGCCCTACTACTGGTCCAGCTAACTATGGCTACACCTTC

D gene: NA
V gene: TRBV3-1/TRBV3-2
J gene: TRBJ2-7
clone size: once
CDR3 protein: CASSQGAGGRSYEQYF
CDR3 DNA: TGTGCCAGCAGCCAAGGGGCGGGCGGCCGCTCCTACGAGCAGTACTTC

D gene: TRBD1
V gene: TRBV10-3
J gene: TRBJ1-6
clone size: few
CDR3 protein: CAIRTTGDNSPLHF
CDR3 DNA: TGTGCCATCAGGACAACAGGGGATAATTCACCCCTCCACTTT

D gene: NA
V gene: TRBV5-6
J gene: TRBJ2-5
clone size: NA
CDR3 protein: CASSFVFPSGAQYF
CDR3 DNA: TGTGCCAGCAGCTTCGTATTTCCATCCGGGGCCCAGTACTTC

D gene: TRBD2
V gene: TRBV14
J gene: TRBJ2-1
clone size: NA
CDR3 protein: CASSPITSGPRGEQFF
CDR3 DNA: TGTGCCAGCAGCCCGATAACTAGCGGGCCTCGGGGTGAGCAGTTCTTC

D gene: NA
V gene: TRBV28
J gene: TRBJ2-4
clone size: NA
CDR3 protein: CASSVYGTLNNIQYF
CDR3 DNA: TGTGCCAGCAGTGTCTACGGGACTCTCAACAACATTCAGTACTTC

D gene: NA
V gene: TRBV16
J gene: TRBJ1-1
clone size: NA
CDR3 protein: CASSQLATGEAFF
CDR3 DNA: TGTGCCAGCAGCCAATTGGCGACAGGTGAAGCTTTCTTT

D gene: TRBD1
V gene: TRBV5-4
J gene: TRBJ1-5
clone size: medium-sized
CDR3 protein: CASSAGQGNQPQHF
CDR3 DNA: TGTGCCAGCAGCGCGGGACAGGGGAATCAGCCCCAGCATTTT

D gene: TRBD1
V gene: TRBV25-1
J gene: TRBJ2-3
clone size: NA
CDR3 protein: CASRSQGARDTQYF
CDR3 DNA: TGTGCCAGCAGAAGCCAGGGGGCGAGAGATACGCAGTATTTT

D gene: TRBD2
V gene: TRBV6-5
J gene: TRBJ2-7
clone size: NA
CDR3 protein: CASISVREKIYEQYF
CDR3 DNA: TGTGCCAGCATTTCCGTGCGGGAGAAAATCTACGAGCAGTACTTC